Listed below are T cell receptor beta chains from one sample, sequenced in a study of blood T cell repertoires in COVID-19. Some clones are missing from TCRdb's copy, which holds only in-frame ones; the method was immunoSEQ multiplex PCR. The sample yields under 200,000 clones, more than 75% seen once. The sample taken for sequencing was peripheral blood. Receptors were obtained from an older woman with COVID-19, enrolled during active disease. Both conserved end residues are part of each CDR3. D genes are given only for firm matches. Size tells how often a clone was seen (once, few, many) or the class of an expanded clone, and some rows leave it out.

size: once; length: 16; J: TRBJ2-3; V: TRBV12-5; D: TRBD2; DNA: TGTGCTAGTGGTTGGGGGACTAGCCGGGGCACAGATACGCAGTATTTT; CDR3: CASGWGTSRGTDTQYF
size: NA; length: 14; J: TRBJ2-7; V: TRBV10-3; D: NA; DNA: TGTGCCATCAGCCGGGACACCGGCTCCTACGAGCAGTACTTC; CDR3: CAISRDTGSYEQYF
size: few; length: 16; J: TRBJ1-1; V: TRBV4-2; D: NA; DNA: TGTGCCAGCAGCCAAGTAGAATTGGGGGGATACACTGAAGCTTTCTTT; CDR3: CASSQVELGGYTEAFF
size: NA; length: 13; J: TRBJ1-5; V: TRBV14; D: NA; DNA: TGTGCCAGCAGCCAATCGGGGAATCAGCCCCAGCATTTT; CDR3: CASSQSGNQPQHF
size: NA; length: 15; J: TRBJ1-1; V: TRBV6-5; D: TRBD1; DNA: TGTGCCAGCAGTTTTCAGGGACAGAAGAACACTGAAGCTTTCTTT; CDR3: CASSFQGQKNTEAFF
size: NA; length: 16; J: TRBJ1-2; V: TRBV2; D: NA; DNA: TGTGCCAGCAGTGAACGCCCAGGCTCTACTAACTATGGCTACACCTTC; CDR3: CASSERPGSTNYGYTF
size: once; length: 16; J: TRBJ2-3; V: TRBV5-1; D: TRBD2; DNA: TGCGCCAGCAGCTTGATTCCTAGCGGGGGCGGAGATACGCAGTATTTT; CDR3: CASSLIPSGGGDTQYF
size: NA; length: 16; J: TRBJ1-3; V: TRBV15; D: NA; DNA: TGTGCCACCACCCGGGGGAACGGAGACGCTGGAAACACCATATATTTT; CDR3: CATTRGNGDAGNTIYF
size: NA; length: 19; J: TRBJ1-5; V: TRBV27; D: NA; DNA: TGTGCCAGCAGTTCCATTAGAAGTTCCCAGGGCGGACGCAATCAGCCCCAGCATTTT; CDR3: CASSSIRSSQGGRNQPQHF
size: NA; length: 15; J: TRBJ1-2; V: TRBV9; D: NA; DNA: TGTGCCAGCAGCGCCCGCCTCGACAGGACCTATGGCTACACCTTC; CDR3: CASSARLDRTYGYTF
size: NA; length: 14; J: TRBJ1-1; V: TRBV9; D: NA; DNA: TGTGCCAGCAGCGACGGGAAACGTTACACTGAAGCTTTCTTT; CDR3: CASSDGKRYTEAFF
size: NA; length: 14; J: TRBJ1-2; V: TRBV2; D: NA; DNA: TGTGCCAGCGGGAGCGAGAGGAGGAACTATGGCTACACCTTC; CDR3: CASGSERRNYGYTF
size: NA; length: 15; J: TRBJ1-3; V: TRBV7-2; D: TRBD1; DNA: TGTGCCAGCAGAGACCAGGGGGCGCTGGGAAACACCATATATTTT; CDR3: CASRDQGALGNTIYF
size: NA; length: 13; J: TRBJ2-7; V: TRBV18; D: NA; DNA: TGTGCCAGCTCACCATCAGGTACCTACGAGCAGTACTTC; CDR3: CASSPSGTYEQYF
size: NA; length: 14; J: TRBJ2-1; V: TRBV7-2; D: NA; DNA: TGTGCCAGCAGCTTGACAAACTCCTACAATGAGCAGTTCTTC; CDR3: CASSLTNSYNEQFF
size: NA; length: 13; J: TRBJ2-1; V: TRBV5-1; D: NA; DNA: TGCGCCAGCAGCTTGGGTGGAGACAATGAGCAGTTCTTC; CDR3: CASSLGGDNEQFF
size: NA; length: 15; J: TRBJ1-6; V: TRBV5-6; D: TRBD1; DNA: TGTGCCAGCAGCTCTATCCGACAGGGAGGTTCACCCCTCCACTTT; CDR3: CASSSIRQGGSPLHF
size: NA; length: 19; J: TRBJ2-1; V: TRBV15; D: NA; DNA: TGTGCCACCAGCAGAGATCCCCCCGCCCCAGGTAGCTCCTACAATGAGCAGTTCTTC; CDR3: CATSRDPPAPGSSYNEQFF
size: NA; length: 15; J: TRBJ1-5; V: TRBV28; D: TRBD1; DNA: TGTGCCAGCAGTCTTCCGACAGGGGAGGTTCAGCCCCAGCATTTT; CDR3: CASSLPTGEVQPQHF
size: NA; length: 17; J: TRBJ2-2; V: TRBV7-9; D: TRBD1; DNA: TGTGCCAGCAGCTTAGACGCGACAGGGGACAACACCGGGGAGCTGTTTTTT; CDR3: CASSLDATGDNTGELFF
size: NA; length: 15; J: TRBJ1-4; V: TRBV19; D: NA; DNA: TGTGCCAGTAGTAACCCTGGACAGAGTAATGAAAAACTGTTTTTT; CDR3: CASSNPGQSNEKLFF
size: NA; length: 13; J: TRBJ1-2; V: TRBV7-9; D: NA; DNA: TGTGCCAGCAGCTTAGATCAGTTCTATGGCTACACCTTC; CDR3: CASSLDQFYGYTF
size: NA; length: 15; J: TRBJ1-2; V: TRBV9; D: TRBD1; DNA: TGTGCCAGCAGAGCGTACCGTTTGACAGGGGACGGCTACACCTTC; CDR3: CASRAYRLTGDGYTF
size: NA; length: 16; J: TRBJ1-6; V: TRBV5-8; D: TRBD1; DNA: TGTGCCAGCAGCCCCGGCCGACAGGGGAGTAATTCACCCCTCCACTTT; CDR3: CASSPGRQGSNSPLHF
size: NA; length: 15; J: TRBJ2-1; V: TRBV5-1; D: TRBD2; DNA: TGCGCCAGCAGCCCGGGGACTAGCGGGGGGGTAGAGCAGTTCTTC; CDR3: CASSPGTSGGVEQFF
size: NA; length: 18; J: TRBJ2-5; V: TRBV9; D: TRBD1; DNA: TGTGCCAGCAGCGTAGGTGCATTAGGGACAGGTATTCAAGAGACCCAGTACTTC; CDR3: CASSVGALGTGIQETQYF
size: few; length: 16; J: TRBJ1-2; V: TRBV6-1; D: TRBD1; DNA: TGTGCCAGCAGTGGGGACAGAATTCTGGCCAACTATGGCTACACCTTC; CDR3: CASSGDRILANYGYTF
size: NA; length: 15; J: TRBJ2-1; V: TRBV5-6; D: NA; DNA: TGTGCCAGCAGCTTGGACCCTAGCTCCTACAATGAGCAGTTCTTC; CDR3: CASSLDPSSYNEQFF
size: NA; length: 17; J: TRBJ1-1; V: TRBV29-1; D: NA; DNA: TGCAGCGTTGAGGTGGAGAGGTCTTACTCTAGCGGCACTGAAGCTTTCTTT; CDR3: CSVEVERSYSSGTEAFF
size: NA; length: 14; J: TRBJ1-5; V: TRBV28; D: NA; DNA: TGTGCCAGCAGCCGTATGGGGGGAAATCAGCCCCAGCATTTT; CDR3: CASSRMGGNQPQHF
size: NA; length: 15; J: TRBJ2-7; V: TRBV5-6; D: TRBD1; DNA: TGTGCCAGCAGCTTGGGGACAGGGGGTCCCTACGAGCAGTACTTC; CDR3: CASSLGTGGPYEQYF
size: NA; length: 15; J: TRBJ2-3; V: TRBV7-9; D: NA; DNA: TGTGCCAGCAGCTCCGGACACATCGGTACAGATACGCAGTATTTT; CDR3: CASSSGHIGTDTQYF
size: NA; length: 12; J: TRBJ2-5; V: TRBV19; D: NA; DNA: TGTGCCAGTATCGGGGATGGGGAGACCCAGTACTTC; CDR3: CASIGDGETQYF
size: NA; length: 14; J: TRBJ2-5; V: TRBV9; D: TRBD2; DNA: TGTGCCAGCAGCGTAAATAGCGGGGCGGGGGCCCAGTACTTC; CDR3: CASSVNSGAGAQYF
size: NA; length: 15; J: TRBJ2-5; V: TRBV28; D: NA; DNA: TGTGCCAGCAGTTTCGGCAGCGGAATCGGGAAGACCCAGTACTTC; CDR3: CASSFGSGIGKTQYF
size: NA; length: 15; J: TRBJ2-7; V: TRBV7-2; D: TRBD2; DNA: TGTGCCAGCAGCCTGACTAGCGGGGGGTACTACGAGCAGTACTTC; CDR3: CASSLTSGGYYEQYF
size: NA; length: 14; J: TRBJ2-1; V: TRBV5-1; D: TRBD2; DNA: TGCGCCAGCAGCTTAAGGGCGGGGGGCAATGAGCAGTTCTTC; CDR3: CASSLRAGGNEQFF
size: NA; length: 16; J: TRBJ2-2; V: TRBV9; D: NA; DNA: TGTGCCAGCAGCGTAGCCTGGGGGCCTAACACCGGGGAGCTGTTTTTT; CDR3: CASSVAWGPNTGELFF
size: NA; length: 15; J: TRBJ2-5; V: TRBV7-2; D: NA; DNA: TGTGCCAGCAGCTCCCAAAGGTCCGGGGGAGAGACCCAGTACTTC; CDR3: CASSSQRSGGETQYF
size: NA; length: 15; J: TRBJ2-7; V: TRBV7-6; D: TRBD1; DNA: TGTGCCAGCAGCTTACAGGGACAGGGTTTCAACGAGCAGTACTTC; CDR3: CASSLQGQGFNEQYF
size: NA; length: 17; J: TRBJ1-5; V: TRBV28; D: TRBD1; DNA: TGTGCCAGCAGCCGGGACAGGGGGCTCGGGAGCAATCAGCCCCAGCATTTT; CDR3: CASSRDRGLGSNQPQHF
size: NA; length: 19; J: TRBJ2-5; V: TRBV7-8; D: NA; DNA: TGTGCCAGCAGCTTAGGGGGGGATTTGAGGGATGAGTACCAAGAGACCCAGTACTTC; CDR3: CASSLGGDLRDEYQETQYF
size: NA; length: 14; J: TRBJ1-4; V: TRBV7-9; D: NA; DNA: TGTGCCAGCAGCTTAGGGACACATAATGAAAAACTGTTTTTT; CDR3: CASSLGTHNEKLFF
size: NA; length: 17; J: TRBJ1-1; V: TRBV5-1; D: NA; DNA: TGCGCCAGCAGGAATTCGGGGGGCCCGGTCTTTAACACTGAAGCTTTCTTT; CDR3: CASRNSGGPVFNTEAFF
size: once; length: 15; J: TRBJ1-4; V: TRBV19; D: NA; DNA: TGTGCCAGTATCCTCACAGGTGCAACTAATGAAAAACTGTTTTTT; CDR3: CASILTGATNEKLFF
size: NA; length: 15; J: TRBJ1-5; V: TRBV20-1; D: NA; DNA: TGCAGTGCTAGTTATCGGTCTCATAGCAATCAGCCCCAGCATTTT; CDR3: CSASYRSHSNQPQHF
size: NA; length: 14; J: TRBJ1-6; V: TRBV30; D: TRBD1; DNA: TGTGCCTGGAGGGAAAACAGGGGTAATTCACCCCTCCACTTT; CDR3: CAWRENRGNSPLHF
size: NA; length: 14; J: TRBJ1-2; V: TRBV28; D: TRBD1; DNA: TGTGCCAGCAGTTTAGGGTCAGGGGGCCGTGGCTACACCTTC; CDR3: CASSLGSGGRGYTF
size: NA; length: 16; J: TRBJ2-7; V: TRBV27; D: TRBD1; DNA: TGTGCCAGCAGTTACCTCCCGGGACAGGGGGTCTACGAGCAGTACTTC; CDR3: CASSYLPGQGVYEQYF
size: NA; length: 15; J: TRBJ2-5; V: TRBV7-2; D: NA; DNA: TGTGCCAGCAGCCCGAGGGCAGGTTCGGGGGAGACCCAGTACTTC; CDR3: CASSPRAGSGETQYF
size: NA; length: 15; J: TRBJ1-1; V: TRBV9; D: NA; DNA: TGTGCCAGCAGCGTAATAGACATTCAGAACACTGAAGCTTTCTTT; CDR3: CASSVIDIQNTEAFF
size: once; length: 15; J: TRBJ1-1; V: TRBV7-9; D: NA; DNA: TGTGCCAGCAGCTTTCAAACAGGGCGGAACACTGAAGCTTTCTTT; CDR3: CASSFQTGRNTEAFF
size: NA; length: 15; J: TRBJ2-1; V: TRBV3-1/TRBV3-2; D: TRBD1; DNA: TGTGCCAGCAGCCGGGGGACAGTTACCTACAATGAGCAGTTCTTC; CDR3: CASSRGTVTYNEQFF
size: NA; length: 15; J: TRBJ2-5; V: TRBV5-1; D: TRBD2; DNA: TGCGCCAGCAAAGTAAGAAACGGGGGGAAAGAGACCCAGTACTTC; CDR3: CASKVRNGGKETQYF
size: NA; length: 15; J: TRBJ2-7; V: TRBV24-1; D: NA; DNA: TGTGCCACCAGTGTCCACAGGGCGGTGTCCTACGAGCAGTACTTC; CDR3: CATSVHRAVSYEQYF
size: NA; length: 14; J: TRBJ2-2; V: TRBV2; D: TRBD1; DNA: TGTGCCAGCACCACAGGGGCGAACACCGGGGAGCTGTTTTTT; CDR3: CASTTGANTGELFF